These 23 T cell receptor beta chains came from one sample sequenced in a study of blood T cells in healthy people across ages (dated by TCRdb to between 2015 and 2017). The library came from 5' RACE. The listed sequencing device is Illumina HiSeq 2500. The second PCR ran for roughly 7 to 12 cycles and used a J-beta primer mix along with a sample-barcoded 5' primer. TCRdb reanalyzed the raw reads on its own, using fastp at Q25 for trimming and MiXCR for clone calling, and kept in-frame beta chains. Each entry is one CDR3 protein sequence, shown with its most common DNA and genes. In all, the sample holds approximately 800,000 distinct CDR3 sequences, and roughly 50% of those were seen once. Around 20% of the sample is in the top ten clones. Sequenced input: blood. The source is a man younger than 45 in good health.

In its sample, this clonotype was seen a few times. J is TRBJ1-2 and V is TRBV3-1; TRBD1 might be the D (5 bases). Trimming took 1 base from V and 0 from J, leaving 6 bases between them. The CDR3 has 14 residues. Germline CDR1 and CDR2: LGHDT and YNNKEL (reference sequence). CDR3 in DNA: TGTGCCAGCAGCCAAGGGACACCTAACTATGGCTACACCTTC. This sequence encodes CASSQGTPNYGYTF.

The J gene is TRBJ2-1, the V gene TRBV12-3 or TRBV12-4, with 8 bases identical to TRBD2. The CDR3 runs 15 residues. Trimming at V came to 5 bases and at J to 6 bases, leaving 9 bases not matched to a gene. The CDR3 DNA reads TGTGCCAGCAGTCGGAGCGGGAGAAATAGCAATGAGCAGTTCTTC. It codes for CASSRSGRNSNEQFF.

This rearrangement joins TRBV20-1 to TRBJ2-7; 10 nucleotides agree with TRBD2. Germline CDR1 is DFQATT and CDR2 is SNEGSKA (reference sequence). CDR3 length equals 16 residues. The trim removed 6 bases at V and 3 bases at J, leaving 14 bases unmatched. The CDR3 sequence is CSAKPLEREGNYEQYF. In DNA form, the CDR3 reads TGCAGTGCGAAGCCGCTCGAGCGGGAGGGAAACTACGAGCAGTACTTC.

The gene calls are TRBV3-1 and TRBJ1-2, with D tentatively TRBD1 (6 bases). The germline CDR1 and CDR2 sequences are LGHDT and YNNKEL (reference sequence). The CDR3 loop spans 14 amino acids. V lost 2 bases, J lost 2 bases, and 9 bases lay in between. This CDR3 is CASSQRDRNYGYTF. For the CDR3, the DNA is TGTGCCAGCAGCCAAAGAGACAGGAACTATGGCTACACCTTC.

The chain uses TRBV7-2 and TRBJ2-1; weak D call: TRBD1 (5 bases). V was trimmed by 2 bases and J by 0 bases, leaving 14 bases between them. CDR1 and CDR2 (germline): SGHTA, FQGNSA. The CDR3 contains 17 residues. The CDR3 region has the DNA TGTGCCAGCAGCTTATGGTGGAGCGACAGCTCCTACAATGAGCAGTTCTTC. It specifies CASSLWWSDSSYNEQFF.

DNA of the CDR3: TGTGCCAGCAGCTCCGGGGGGGTACTTGGCGAGCAGTTCTTC. Amino acids: CASSSGGVLGEQFF. The chain employs TRBV7-9 and TRBJ2-1, with 8 positions matching TRBD2. The J segment lost 10 bases and the V segment lost 4 bases, leaving 9 bases of the junction unmatched. In germline, CDR1 is SEHNR, CDR2 FQNEAQ (reference sequence). The CDR3 is 14 amino acids.

This chain links TRBV6-5 with TRBJ2-7; D assignment may be TRBD1 or TRBD2 (5 bases each). Germline-derived CDR1 and CDR2 are MNHEY and SVGAGI. The length of the CDR3 is 13 residues. Trimming removed 6 bases from V and 12 bases from J, with 21 bases in between. In DNA, the CDR3 is TGTGCCAGCAGACCGGAGGCCCGACAGTTGACGTACTTC. This encodes CASRPEARQLTYF.

Details on this clonotype: An end of the junction differs from the germline gene, which may be a read error. The V gene is TRBV12-3 or TRBV12-4, the J gene TRBJ1-5; D is possibly TRBD1 (5 bases). The CDR3 covers 14 residues. This CDR3 is CACSLSRGNQPQHF. Here the CDR3 DNA reads TGTGCCTGCAGTTTATCCAGGGGCAATCAGCCCCAGCATTTT.

This clonotype has more than one count but fewer than ten. V and J are TRBV7-2 and TRBJ2-1, with 10 nucleotides matching TRBD2. Germline CDR1 and CDR2: SGHTA and FQGNSA. The V and J ends lost 4 bases and 6 bases, in that order; junction bases with no gene match: 9. The CDR3 loop spans 16 amino acids. The CDR3 region is CASSSDRLAGSNEQFF. The CDR3 DNA reads TGTGCCAGCAGCTCCGATAGACTAGCGGGCTCCAATGAGCAGTTCTTC.

This sequence joins TRBV5-1 and TRBJ2-7; D gene ambiguous. The V end was cut by 0 bases, the J end by 6 bases, with 13 bases between. CDR1 is SGHRS and CDR2 is YFSETQ in the germline V gene. This CDR3 spans 14 amino acids. The CDR3 DNA reads as TGCGCCAGCAGCTTGGGGCTAGACCTTTTCGAGCAGTACTTC. Its translation is CASSLGLDLFEQYF.

This clonotype showed up just a few times. This sequence joins TRBV15 and TRBJ2-1, with D tentatively TRBD1 or TRBD2 (6 bases each). CDR1 LNHNV and CDR2 YYDKDF come from the germline V gene (reference sequence). V was cut by 1 base and J by 10 bases, with 23 bases left in between. This CDR3 has 17 residues. The CDR3 coding sequence is TGTGCCACCAGCAGAGTGGGGGGCCGACGGTTAGCGAACGAGCAGTTCTTC. Protein: CATSRVGGRRLANEQFF. Variable domain in full (rest from reference TRBV15 and TRBJ2-1): DAMVIQNPRYQVTQFGKPVTLSCSQTLNHNVMYWYQQKSSQAPKLLFHYYDKDFNNEADTPDNFQSRRPNTSFCFLDIRSPGLGDTAMYLCATSRVGGRRLANEQFFGPGTRLTVL.

The chain is built from TRBV20-1 and TRBJ2-3; 7 bases align to TRBD2. The length of the CDR3 is 14 residues. Germline loops: CDR1 DFQATT, CDR2 SNEGSKA (reference sequence). V dropped 4 bases and J dropped 4; count of bases not matched to a gene: 8. CDR3 loop: CSANVREEADTQYF. The DNA of the CDR3 is TGCAGTGCTAACGTCCGGGAGGAGGCAGATACGCAGTATTTT.

This rearrangement joins TRBV12-3 or TRBV12-4 to TRBJ1-1; D is perhaps TRBD1 (5 bases). V lost 8 bases to trimming and J lost 7 bases, with 17 bases between them. The CDR3 is 13 amino acids. The CDR3 coding sequence is TGTGCCAGCTCCACCCCGACAGTAAATGAAGCTTTCTTT. This gives the protein CASSTPTVNEAFF.

This clonotype was detected a few times. The rearrangement joins TRBV4-1 to TRBJ2-1, with TRBD1 as a possible D gene (5 bases). This CDR3 has 18 amino acids. Germline V gene sequence: CDR1 MGHRA, CDR2 YSYEKL. V was pared by 0 bases and J by 1 base, with 16 bases between. The CDR3 DNA is TGCGCCAGCAGCCAAGATCCCCGTACAGGCCTTTCCTACAATGAGCAGTTCTTC. This codes for CASSQDPRTGLSYNEQFF.

The chain links TRBV29-1 to TRBJ2-1; 13 positions agree with TRBD2. The DNA end is a closer match to TRBJ2-7, so the J assignment may be wrong. The CDR3 consists of 15 residues. Germline lookup yields CDR1 SQVTM and CDR2 ANQGSEA. CDR3 in DNA: TGCAGCGTCAGACTAGCGGGGGGCATCTACAATGAGCAGTACTTC. It translates to CSVRLAGGIYNEQYF.

V is TRBV27 and J is TRBJ2-5; 10 nucleotides match TRBD2. The V gene end was trimmed by 2 bases and the J gene end by 9 bases; junction bases not matched to a gene: 0. Germline loops: CDR1 MNHEY, CDR2 SMNVEV (reference sequence). This CDR3 is built from 12 residues. CDR3 residues: CASSLTSGAQYF. DNA of the CDR3: TGTGCCAGCAGTTTAACTAGCGGGGCCCAGTACTTC.

In its sample, this clonotype was seen a few times. This sequence joins TRBV4-2 and TRBJ2-7; TRBD2 is a possible D gene (5 bases). Trimming removed 3 bases at V and 2 bases at J, with 14 bases between. Germline V lookup: CDR1 LGHNA, CDR2 YNFKEQ. CDR3 length: 15 amino acids. The CDR3 loop reads CASSHGPEGTYEQYF. CDR3 nucleotides: TGTGCCAGCAGCCACGGCCCCGAGGGTACCTACGAGCAGTACTTC.

The rearrangement links TRBV4-3 to TRBJ1-5; no clear D gene. The V end was cut by 0 bases, the J end by 7 bases, with 25 bases between. CDR3 length: 19 amino acids. Germline V gene lookup returns CDR1 LGHNA and CDR2 YSLEER. The CDR3 here is CASSQDLGYSVKSWQPQHF. The CDR3 region has the DNA TGCGCCAGCAGCCAAGATCTCGGCTACAGCGTAAAATCTTGGCAGCCCCAGCATTTT.

Concerning this clonotype itself: A much larger clone sits a single nucleotide away, making a read error possible. The rearrangement links TRBV7-2 to TRBJ2-4; D is uncertain. V lost 1 base to trimming and J lost 1 base, with 17 bases between them. Germline V gene lookup returns CDR1 SGHTA and CDR2 FQGNSA. The length of the CDR3 is 18 residues. The CDR3 sequence: CASSLVWAARSAKNIQYF. In DNA, the CDR3 is TGTGCCAGCAGCTTAGTTTGGGCCGCTCGATCCGCCAAAAACATTCAGTACTTC.

The chain recombines TRBV7-9 with TRBJ1-4; D uncertain. Looked up from germline, CDR1 is SEHNR and CDR2 is FQNEAQ (reference sequence). V was cut by 5 bases and J by 0 bases, with 7 bases left in between. The CDR3 length is 14 residues. CDR3 sequence: CASSQHTTNEKLFF. CDR3 bases: TGTGCCAGCAGCCAACATACAACTAATGAAAAACTGTTTTTT.

This clonotype was detected only once. This could be a read error, since a much larger clone is one nucleotide away. The V call is TRBV20-1, the J call TRBJ1-2; no reliable D call. CDR1 is DFQATT and CDR2 is SNEGSKA in the germline V gene (reference sequence). The CDR3 consists of 12 residues. V was shortened by 6 bases and J by 4 bases, with 12 bases between the two germline ends. Written as DNA, the CDR3 is TGCAGTGCCCCGATAGGGTTCTATGGCTACACCTTC. Amino acid sequence: CSAPIGFYGYTF.

The chain links TRBV5-1 to TRBJ2-7; 7 nucleotides match TRBD1. V dropped 0 bases and J dropped 1; count of bases not matched to a gene: 1. This CDR3 has 14 amino acids. Looked up from germline, CDR1 is SGHRS and CDR2 is YFSETQ. CDR3 region: CASSLGDRSYEQYF. The CDR3 DNA reads as TGCGCCAGCAGCTTGGGGGACAGATCCTACGAGCAGTACTTC.

The chain recombines TRBV7-2 with TRBJ1-1; 7 bases map to TRBD1. The V gene's germline CDR1 is SGHTA and CDR2 FQGNSA. V gave up 4 bases and J gave up 7 bases; unmatched junction bases: 12. This CDR3 has 15 residues. DNA of the CDR3: TGTGCCAGCAGCTCCCTGGCAGGGGGGCTGAATGAAGCTTTCTTT. It codes for CASSSLAGGLNEAFF.